This T cell receptor beta chain stems from a study of graft-versus-host responses after intestinal transplantation. A word on this clone: As yet, its antigen is unknown.

Using immunoSEQ multiplex PCR, the repertoire was profiled, and TCRdb retains in-frame clones only, with some absent. The sample has about 100,000 clones, roughly 84% seen once. This clonotype was sampled from a human donor who was the organ donor for an intestinal transplant. The sample here was unstimulated CD4+ T cells sorted from spleen or lymph node cells, taken before transplant.

The DNA for the CDR3 is TGTGCCAGCAGTGAATTCTACGAGCAGTACTTC. Encoded protein: CASSEFYEQYF. V is TRBV25-1 and J is TRBJ2-7; no reliable D call. Germline CDR1 MGHDK, CDR2 SYGVNS. CDR3 length: 11 residues. V was trimmed by 1 base and J by 3 bases, leaving 1 base between them.